This T cell receptor beta chain came from a study of blood T cells in healthy people across ages. The second PCR ran roughly 6 to 11 cycles with a sample-barcoded 5' primer and J-beta primers. MiXCR, applied by TCRdb to the 5' RACE reads, yields one record per CDR3 protein. The table lists about 730,000 distinct CDR3 sequences, around 46% of them singletons. For this clonotype: Its antigen is still unknown.

The study's findings and limits: Researchers deemed the diversity estimates from one million T cells underestimates.

Germline V gene data show CDR1 as SGDLS and CDR2 as YYNGEE. This CDR3 is 14 amino acids long. The ends lost 3 bases at V and 9 bases at J; junction bases unmatched: 8. Sequenced: blood. The rearrangement joins TRBV9 to TRBJ2-1, with 8 bases lining up with TRBD1. This TCR came from a woman aged 60 to 75 in good health. The CDR3 loop is CASSEWDRQPEQFF. As DNA, the CDR3 is TGTGCCAGCAGCGAATGGGACAGGCAGCCTGAGCAGTTCTTC.